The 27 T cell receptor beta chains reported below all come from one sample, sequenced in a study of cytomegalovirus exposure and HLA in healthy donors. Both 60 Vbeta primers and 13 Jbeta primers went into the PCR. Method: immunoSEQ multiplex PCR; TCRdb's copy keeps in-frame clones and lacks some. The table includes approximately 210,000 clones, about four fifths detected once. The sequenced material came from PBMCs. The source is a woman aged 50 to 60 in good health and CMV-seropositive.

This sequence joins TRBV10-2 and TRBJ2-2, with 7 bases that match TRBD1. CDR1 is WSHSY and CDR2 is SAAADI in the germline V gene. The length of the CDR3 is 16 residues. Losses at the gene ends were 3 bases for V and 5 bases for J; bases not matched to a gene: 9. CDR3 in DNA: TGCGCCAGCAGTGAAGGGGGCAGTACTAAAACCGGGGAGCTGTTTTTT. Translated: CASSEGGSTKTGELFF.

The CDR3 nucleotides read TGTGCCAGTACTGCAGGTTATAGCAATCAGCCCCAGCATTTT. Translation: CASTAGYSNQPQHF. The chain is built from TRBV19 and TRBJ1-5; the D is unclear. Germline V lookup: CDR1 LNHDA, CDR2 SQIVND (reference sequence). This CDR3 spans 14 amino acids. V dropped 7 bases and J dropped 0 bases, with 10 bases sitting between them.

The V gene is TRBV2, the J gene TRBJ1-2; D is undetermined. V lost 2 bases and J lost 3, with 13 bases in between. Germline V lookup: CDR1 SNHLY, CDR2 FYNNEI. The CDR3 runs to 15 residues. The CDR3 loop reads CASSEWTQDDYGYTF. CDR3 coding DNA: TGTGCCAGCAGTGAATGGACTCAGGACGACTATGGCTACACCTTC.

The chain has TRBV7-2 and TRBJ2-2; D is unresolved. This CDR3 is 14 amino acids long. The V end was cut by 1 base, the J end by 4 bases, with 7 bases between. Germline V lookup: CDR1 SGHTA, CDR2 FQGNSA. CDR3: CASSLVVVTGELFF. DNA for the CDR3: TGTGCCAGCAGCTTAGTTGTCGTCACCGGGGAGCTGTTTTTT.

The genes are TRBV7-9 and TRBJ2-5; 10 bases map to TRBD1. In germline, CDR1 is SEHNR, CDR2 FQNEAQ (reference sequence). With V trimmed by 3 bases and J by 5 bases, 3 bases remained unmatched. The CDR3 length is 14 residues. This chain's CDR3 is CASSLGQGYETQYF. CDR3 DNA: TGTGCCAGCAGCTTGGGACAGGGGTATGAGACCCAGTACTTC.

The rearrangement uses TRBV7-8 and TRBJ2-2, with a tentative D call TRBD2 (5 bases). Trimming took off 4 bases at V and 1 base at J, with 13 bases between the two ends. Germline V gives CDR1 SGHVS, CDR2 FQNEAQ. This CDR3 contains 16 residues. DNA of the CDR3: TGTGCCAGCAGCTCCCTTGTCGGGAAGAACACCGGGGAGCTGTTTTTT. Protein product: CASSSLVGKNTGELFF.

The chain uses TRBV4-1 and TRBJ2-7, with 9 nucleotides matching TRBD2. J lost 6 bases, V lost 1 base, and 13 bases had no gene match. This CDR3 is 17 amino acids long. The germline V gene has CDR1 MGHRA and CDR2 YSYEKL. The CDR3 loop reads CASSQGGRGGEVSEQYF. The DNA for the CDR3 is TGCGCCAGCAGCCAAGGGGGGCGGGGGGGAGAGGTAAGCGAGCAGTACTTC.

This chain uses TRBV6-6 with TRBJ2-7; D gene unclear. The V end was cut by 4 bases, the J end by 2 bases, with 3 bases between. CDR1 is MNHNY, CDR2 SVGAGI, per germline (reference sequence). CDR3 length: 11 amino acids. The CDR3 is CASSLTYEQYF. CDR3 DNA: TGTGCCAGCAGTTTAACCTACGAGCAGTACTTC.

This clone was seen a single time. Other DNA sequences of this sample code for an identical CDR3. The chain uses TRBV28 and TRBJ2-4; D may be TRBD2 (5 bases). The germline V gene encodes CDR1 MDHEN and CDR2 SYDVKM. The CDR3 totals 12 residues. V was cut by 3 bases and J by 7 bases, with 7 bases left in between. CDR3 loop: CASSLGENIQYF. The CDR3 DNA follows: TGTGCCAGCAGTTTGGGAGAGAACATTCAGTACTTC.

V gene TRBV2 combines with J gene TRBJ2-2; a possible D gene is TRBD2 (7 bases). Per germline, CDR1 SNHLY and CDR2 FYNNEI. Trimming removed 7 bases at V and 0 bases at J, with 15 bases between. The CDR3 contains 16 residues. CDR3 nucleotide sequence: TGTGCCAGCAAAAACCGGGGGGCTTCGAACACCGGGGAGCTGTTTTTT. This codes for CASKNRGASNTGELFF.

The CDR3 loop is CASSSGGGSNYGYTF. As DNA, the CDR3 is TGTGCCAGCAGCTCCGGGGGGGGCTCTAACTATGGCTACACCTTC. The chain carries TRBV6-4 and TRBJ1-2, with a tentative D call TRBD1 (6 bases). Per the germline V gene, CDR1 is MRHNA and CDR2 is SNTAGT. This CDR3 comprises 15 residues. Trimming took off 6 bases at V and 0 bases at J, with 14 bases between the two ends.

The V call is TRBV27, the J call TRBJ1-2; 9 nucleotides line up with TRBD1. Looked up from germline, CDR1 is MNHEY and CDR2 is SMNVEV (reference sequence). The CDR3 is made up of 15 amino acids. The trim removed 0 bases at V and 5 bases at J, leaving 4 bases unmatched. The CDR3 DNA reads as TGTGCCAGCAGTTTATCGAGGGGACAGGGTTATGGCTACACCTTC. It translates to CASSLSRGQGYGYTF.

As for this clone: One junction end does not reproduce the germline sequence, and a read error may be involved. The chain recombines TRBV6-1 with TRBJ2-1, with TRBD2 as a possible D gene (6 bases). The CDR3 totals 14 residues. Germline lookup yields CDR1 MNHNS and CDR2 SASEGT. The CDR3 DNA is TGTGCCAGCAGTGAAATGGGACTCTACGATGAGCAGTTCTTC. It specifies CASSEMGLYDEQFF.

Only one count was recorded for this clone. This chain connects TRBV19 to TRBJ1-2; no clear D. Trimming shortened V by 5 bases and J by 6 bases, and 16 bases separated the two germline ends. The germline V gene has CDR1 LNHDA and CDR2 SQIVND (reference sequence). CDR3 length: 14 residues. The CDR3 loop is CASSPLQEENGYTF. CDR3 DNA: TGTGCCAGTAGTCCCCTCCAGGAGGAGAATGGCTACACCTTC. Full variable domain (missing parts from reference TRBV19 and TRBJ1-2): DGGITQSPKYLFRKEGQNVTLSCEQNLNHDAMYWYRQDPGQGLRLIYYSQIVNDFQKGDIAEGYSVSREKKESFPLTVTSAQKNPTAFYLCASSPLQEENGYTFGSGTRLTVV.

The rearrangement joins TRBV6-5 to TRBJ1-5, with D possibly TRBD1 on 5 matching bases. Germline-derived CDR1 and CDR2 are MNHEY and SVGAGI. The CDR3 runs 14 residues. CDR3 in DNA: TGTGCTAGCCAGCGGGTTAGGGGCGGGCAGCCCCAGCATTTT. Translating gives CASQRVRGGQPQHF.

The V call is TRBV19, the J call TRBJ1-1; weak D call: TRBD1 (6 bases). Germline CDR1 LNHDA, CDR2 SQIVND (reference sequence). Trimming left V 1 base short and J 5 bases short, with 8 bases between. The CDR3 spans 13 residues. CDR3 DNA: TGTGCCAGTAGTATAGGCAGGGGAACTGAAGCTTTCTTT. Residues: CASSIGRGTEAFF.

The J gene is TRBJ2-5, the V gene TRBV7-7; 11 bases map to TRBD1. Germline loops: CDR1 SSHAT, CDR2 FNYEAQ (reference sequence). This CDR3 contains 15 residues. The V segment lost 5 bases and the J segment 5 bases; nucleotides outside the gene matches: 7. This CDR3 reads CASSPGTGGQETQYF. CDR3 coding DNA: TGTGCCAGCAGCCCGGGGACAGGGGGTCAGGAGACCCAGTACTTC.

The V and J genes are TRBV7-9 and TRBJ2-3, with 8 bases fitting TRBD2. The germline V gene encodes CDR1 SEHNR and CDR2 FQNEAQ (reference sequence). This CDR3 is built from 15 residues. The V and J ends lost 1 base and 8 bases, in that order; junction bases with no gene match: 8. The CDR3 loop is CASSLVGLAGGTQYF. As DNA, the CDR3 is TGTGCCAGCAGCTTAGTAGGGCTAGCGGGCGGTACGCAGTATTTT.

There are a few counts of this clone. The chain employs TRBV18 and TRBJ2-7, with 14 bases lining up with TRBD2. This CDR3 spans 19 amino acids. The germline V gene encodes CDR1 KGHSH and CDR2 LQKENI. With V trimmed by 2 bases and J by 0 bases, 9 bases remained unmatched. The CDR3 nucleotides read TGTGCCAGCTCACCAGAATCGGGACTAGCGGGGGTGAGCTCCTACGAGCAGTACTTC. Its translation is CASSPESGLAGVSSYEQYF.

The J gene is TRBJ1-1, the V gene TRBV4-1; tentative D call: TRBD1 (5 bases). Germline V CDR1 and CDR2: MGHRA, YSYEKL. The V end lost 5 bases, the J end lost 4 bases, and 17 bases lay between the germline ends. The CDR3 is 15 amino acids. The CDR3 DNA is TGCGCCAGCAGCTTAGGTGGGGGGTCGAGCACTGAAGCTTTCTTT. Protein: CASSLGGGSSTEAFF.

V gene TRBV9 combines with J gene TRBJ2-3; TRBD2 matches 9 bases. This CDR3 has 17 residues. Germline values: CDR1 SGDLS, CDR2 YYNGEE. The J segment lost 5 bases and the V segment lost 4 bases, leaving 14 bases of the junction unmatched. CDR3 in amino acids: CASSQGWGGGAGDTQYF. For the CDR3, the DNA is TGTGCCAGCAGCCAAGGGTGGGGCGGGGGGGCTGGAGATACGCAGTATTTT.

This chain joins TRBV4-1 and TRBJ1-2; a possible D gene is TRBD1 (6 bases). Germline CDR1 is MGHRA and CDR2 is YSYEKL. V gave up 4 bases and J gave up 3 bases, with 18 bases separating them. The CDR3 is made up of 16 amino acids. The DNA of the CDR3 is TGCGCCAGCAGCCTAGGACAGAGCAGGTTTTACTATGGCTACACCTTC. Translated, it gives CASSLGQSRFYYGYTF.

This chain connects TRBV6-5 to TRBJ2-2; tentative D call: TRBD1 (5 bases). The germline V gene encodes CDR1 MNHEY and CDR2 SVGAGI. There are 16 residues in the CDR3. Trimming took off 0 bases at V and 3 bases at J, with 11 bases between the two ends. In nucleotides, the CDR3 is TGTGCCAGCAGTTACTCCCGGACACTATACACCGGGGAGCTGTTTTTT. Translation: CASSYSRTLYTGELFF.

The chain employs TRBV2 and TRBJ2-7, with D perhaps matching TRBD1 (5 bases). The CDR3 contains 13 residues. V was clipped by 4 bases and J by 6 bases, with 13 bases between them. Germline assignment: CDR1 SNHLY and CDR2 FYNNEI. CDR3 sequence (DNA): TGTGCCAGCAGTGGGGATGGGGCAGGCGAGCAGTACTTC. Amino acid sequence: CASSGDGAGEQYF. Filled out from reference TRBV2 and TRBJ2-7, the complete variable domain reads EPEVTQTPSHQVTQMGQEVILRCVPISNHLYFYWYRQILGQKVEFLVSFYNNEISEKSEIFDDQFSVERPDGSNFTLKIRSTKLEDSAMYFCASSGDGAGEQYFGPGTRLTVT.

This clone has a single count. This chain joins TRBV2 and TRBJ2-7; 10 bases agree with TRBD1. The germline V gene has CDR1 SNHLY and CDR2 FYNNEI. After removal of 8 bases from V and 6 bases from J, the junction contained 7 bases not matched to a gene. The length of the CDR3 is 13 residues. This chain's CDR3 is CASGGQGGFEQYF. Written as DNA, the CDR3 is TGTGCCAGCGGAGGACAGGGGGGATTCGAGCAGTACTTC. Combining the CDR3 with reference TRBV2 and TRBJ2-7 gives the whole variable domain EPEVTQTPSHQVTQMGQEVILRCVPISNHLYFYWYRQILGQKVEFLVSFYNNEISEKSEIFDDQFSVERPDGSNFTLKIRSTKLEDSAMYFCASGGQGGFEQYFGPGTRLTVT.

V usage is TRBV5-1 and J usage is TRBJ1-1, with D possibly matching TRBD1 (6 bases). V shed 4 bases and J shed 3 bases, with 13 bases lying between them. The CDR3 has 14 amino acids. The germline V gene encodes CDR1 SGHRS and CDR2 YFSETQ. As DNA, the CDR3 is TGCGCCAGCAGCCGCAACGAGGGGGACACTGAAGCTTTCTTT. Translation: CASSRNEGDTEAFF.

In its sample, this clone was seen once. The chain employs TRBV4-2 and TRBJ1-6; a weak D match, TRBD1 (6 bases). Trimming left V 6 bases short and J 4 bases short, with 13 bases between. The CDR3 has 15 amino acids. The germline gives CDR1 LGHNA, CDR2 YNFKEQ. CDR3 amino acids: CASRMTGIYNSPLHF. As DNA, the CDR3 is TGTGCCAGCAGGATGACAGGAATTTATAATTCACCCCTCCACTTT.